The 30 T cell receptor beta chains below all came from one sample that was sequenced in a study of cytomegalovirus exposure and HLA in healthy donors. In the PCR, 60 Vbeta and 13 Jbeta primers were used. TCRdb's copy holds only in-frame clones and misses some; the assay was immunoSEQ multiplex PCR. The sample has roughly 100,000 clones, 78% seen once. Sequenced sample: PBMCs. These receptors originate from a man aged 25 to 40 in good health and CMV-seronegative.

Only a few counts were recorded for this clone. V gene TRBV6-6 combines with J gene TRBJ1-1; TRBD1 matches 7 bases. V lost 10 bases, J lost 0 bases, and 5 bases stayed unmatched. CDR3 length: 13 amino acids. Germline loops: CDR1 MNHNY, CDR2 SVGAGI (reference sequence). DNA of the CDR3: TGTGCCACGGCGACAGGGTTGAACACTGAAGCTTTCTTT. It codes for CATATGLNTEAFF.

DNA for the CDR3: TGTGCCAGCAGTGAGGGACAGGCCTATGGCTACACCTTC. Its translation: CASSEGQAYGYTF. This sequence joins TRBV2 and TRBJ1-2; the match to TRBD1 covers 8 bases. V shed 3 bases, J shed 4 bases, and the junction held 1 base outside the gene matches. CDR3 length: 13 residues. Germline CDR1 and CDR2: SNHLY and FYNNEI.

The V and J genes are TRBV6-1 and TRBJ2-3; D uncertain. Germline V lookup: CDR1 MNHNS, CDR2 SASEGT. CDR3 length equals 13 residues. Trimming stripped 2 bases from V and 3 bases from J, with 6 bases between. The CDR3, as DNA: TGTGCCAGCAGTGAATTGCAGACAGATACGCAGTATTTT. Its protein product is CASSELQTDTQYF.

For the CDR3, the DNA is TGTGCCAGCTCACCTCAGTTCACAGGGGGCGTGGAATACGAGCAGTACTTC. It codes for CASSPQFTGGVEYEQYF. V and J are TRBV18 and TRBJ2-7, with 9 positions matching TRBD1. Per germline, CDR1 KGHSH and CDR2 LQKENI. V was pared by 3 bases and J by 4 bases, with 13 bases of the junction left unmatched. The CDR3 sequence is 17 residues long.

The chain links TRBV6-5 to TRBJ2-7, with D maybe TRBD1 (6 bases). The V end was cut by 5 bases, the J end by 5 bases, with 13 bases between. The CDR3 loop spans 13 amino acids. Per germline, CDR1 MNHEY and CDR2 SVGAGI. CDR3 coding DNA: TGTGCCAGCAGTCAGGACAGAGTTGACGAGCAGTACTTC. Its protein product is CASSQDRVDEQYF.

The J gene is TRBJ1-5, the V gene TRBV19; D may be TRBD1 (6 bases). V was shortened by 1 base and J by 2 bases, with 15 bases between the two germline ends. The germline gives CDR1 LNHDA, CDR2 SQIVND (reference sequence). The CDR3 sequence is 17 residues long. In DNA, the CDR3 is TGTGCCAGTAGTATAGGGGCGGGGGCGATTCGCAATCAGCCCCAGCATTTT. It yields the protein CASSIGAGAIRNQPQHF. The full variable domain, completed using reference TRBV19 and TRBJ1-5, is DGGITQSPKYLFRKEGQNVTLSCEQNLNHDAMYWYRQDPGQGLRLIYYSQIVNDFQKGDIAEGYSVSREKKESFPLTVTSAQKNPTAFYLCASSIGAGAIRNQPQHFGDGTRLSIL.

V usage is TRBV7-6 and J usage is TRBJ2-6; 10 bases are shared with TRBD1. Germline lookup yields CDR1 SGHVS and CDR2 FNYEAQ. The CDR3 runs 15 residues. Losses at the gene ends were 5 bases for V and 11 bases for J; bases not matched to a gene: 9. The DNA for the CDR3 is TGTGCCAGCAGCCCTCGACAGGGGGCAGTTTACGTCCTGACTTTC. This translates into CASSPRQGAVYVLTF. The complete variable domain, with remaining parts taken from reference TRBV7-6 and TRBJ2-6, reads GAGVSQSPRYKVTKRGQDVALRCDPISGHVSLYWYRQALGQGPEFLTYFNYEAQQDKSGLPNDRFSAERPEGSISTLTIQRTEQRDSAMYRCASSPRQGAVYVLTFGAGSRLTVL.

The chain recombines TRBV13 with TRBJ2-7; 9 bases match TRBD2. CDR3 size: 15 residues. Germline V gene data show CDR1 as PRHDT and CDR2 as FYEKMQ (reference sequence). The ends lost 5 bases at V and 4 bases at J; junction bases unmatched: 9. The CDR3 nucleotides are TGTGCCAGCAGCCTGGGTGGTAGCGGGGGTTACGAGCAGTACTTC. This translates into CASSLGGSGGYEQYF. Together with reference TRBV13 and TRBJ2-7, the CDR3 gives the full variable domain: AAGVIQSPRHLIKEKRETATLKCYPIPRHDTVYWYQQGPGQDPQFLISFYEKMQSDKGSIPDRFSAQQFSDYHSELNMSSLELGDSALYFCASSLGGSGGYEQYFGPGTRLTVT.

The gene calls are TRBV29-1 and TRBJ2-5; 13 bases line up with TRBD2. The germline CDR1 and CDR2 sequences are SQVTM and ANQGSEA. The CDR3 spans 16 residues. Trimming took 3 bases from V and 1 from J; bases not matched to a gene: 5. CDR3 DNA: TGCAGCGTTGACGGACTAGCGGGAGAGACCCAAGAGACCCAGTACTTC. This sequence encodes CSVDGLAGETQETQYF.

This clone was seen only once. V gene TRBV5-6 combines with J gene TRBJ2-7; 8 nucleotides align to TRBD2. Per germline, CDR1 SGHDT and CDR2 YYEEEE. Trimming at V came to 1 base and at J to 9 bases, leaving 12 bases not matched to a gene. This CDR3 spans 15 amino acids. The CDR3 loop is CASSLWRGAFFGQYF. DNA for the CDR3: TGTGCCAGCAGCTTGTGGCGGGGGGCCTTTTTCGGGCAGTACTTC.

The rearrangement links TRBV10-1 to TRBJ1-6; D is possibly TRBD1 (6 bases). The CDR3 contains 15 residues. The V gene's germline CDR1 is WNHNN and CDR2 SYGVQD (reference sequence). V shed 2 bases and J shed 7 bases, with 12 bases lying between them. For the CDR3, the DNA is TGCGCCAGCAGTGAGAACAGGGCGATGAATTCACCCCTCCACTTT. Translation: CASSENRAMNSPLHF.

This clone was detected a few times. The chain has TRBV6-5 and TRBJ2-7, with D perhaps matching TRBD2 (6 bases). Trimming took off 5 bases at V and 3 bases at J, with 11 bases between the two ends. CDR3 length: 13 amino acids. Germline V gives CDR1 MNHEY, CDR2 SVGAGI. The CDR3 coding sequence is TGTGCCAGCAGTGAAGGGACTTTCTACGAGCAGTACTTC. The encoded protein is CASSEGTFYEQYF.

The genes are TRBV27 and TRBJ1-1; TRBD1 agrees at 8 bases. This CDR3 is built from 13 residues. CDR1 and CDR2 from the germline V gene are MNHEY and SMNVEV (reference sequence). With V trimmed by 5 bases and J by 4 bases, 3 bases remained unmatched. CDR3 region: CASSKDRATEAFF. For the CDR3, the DNA is TGTGCCAGCAGTAAGGACAGGGCCACTGAAGCTTTCTTT.

This rearrangement joins TRBV4-2 to TRBJ2-1, with 7 bases matching TRBD2. V lost 1 base to trimming and J lost 3 bases; unmatched junction nucleotides: 3. The CDR3 contains 15 residues. Germline V gene sequence: CDR1 LGHNA, CDR2 YNFKEQ. In nucleotides, the CDR3 is TGTGCCAGCAGCCAAGCGGGAGGTCTCTACAATGAGCAGTTCTTC. This translates into CASSQAGGLYNEQFF.

This clone appeared once. The V gene is TRBV9, the J gene TRBJ1-4; D is ambiguous. CDR3 length equals 16 residues. V was shortened by 0 bases and J by 2 bases, with 11 bases between the two germline ends. The germline CDR1 and CDR2 sequences are SGDLS and YYNGEE. This chain's CDR3 is CASSVDSGSTNEKLFF. CDR3 nucleotides: TGTGCCAGCAGCGTAGACTCCGGGTCGACTAATGAAAAACTGTTTTTT.

CDR3 protein: CASSVGQGDYEQYF. The CDR3 nucleotides are TGTGCCAGTAGTGTCGGACAGGGGGACTACGAGCAGTACTTC. The chain links TRBV19 to TRBJ2-7, with TRBD1 matching 10 bases. The junction had 4 bases not matched to a gene; V was cut back by 5 bases and J by 3 bases. Germline lookup yields CDR1 LNHDA and CDR2 SQIVND (reference sequence). The CDR3 extends over 14 amino acids. The full variable domain, its missing parts supplied by reference TRBV19 and TRBJ2-7, is DGGITQSPKYLFRKEGQNVTLSCEQNLNHDAMYWYRQDPGQGLRLIYYSQIVNDFQKGDIAEGYSVSREKKESFPLTVTSAQKNPTAFYLCASSVGQGDYEQYFGPGTRLTVT.

The chain employs TRBV11-2 and TRBJ2-3; 9 bases align to TRBD2. The CDR3 contains 16 residues. The trim removed 5 bases at V and 4 bases at J, leaving 10 bases unmatched. Looked up from germline, CDR1 is SGHAT and CDR2 is FQNNGV. The CDR3 nucleotides are TGTGCCAGCAGCCCCCGGGTTAGCGGGGGCTCAGATACGCAGTATTTT. Translated, it gives CASSPRVSGGSDTQYF.

The chain employs TRBV25-1 and TRBJ1-1; the match to TRBD1 covers 9 bases. The CDR3 has 14 amino acids. The V gene end was trimmed by 5 bases and the J gene end by 4 bases; junction bases not matched to a gene: 5. CDR1 and CDR2 (germline): MGHDK, SYGVNS. The CDR3, as DNA: TGTGCCAGCAGTAAGGGACAGGGTACCACTGAAGCTTTCTTT. Residues: CASSKGQGTTEAFF.

V gene TRBV6-4 combines with J gene TRBJ2-3, with 8 bases identical to TRBD2. This CDR3 has 16 residues. Germline CDR1 and CDR2: MRHNA and SNTAGT. Trimming took 1 base from V and 2 from J; bases not matched to a gene: 5. The chain's CDR3 is CASSDFRREVTDTQYF. Here the CDR3 DNA reads TGTGCCAGCAGTGACTTTAGGCGGGAGGTCACAGATACGCAGTATTTT.

The chain uses TRBV28 and TRBJ2-1; 8 nucleotides line up with TRBD2. This CDR3 has 18 amino acids. V was pared by 6 bases and J by 0 bases, with 13 bases of the junction left unmatched. CDR1 MDHEN and CDR2 SYDVKM come from the germline V gene. CDR3 loop: CASRSSGSGASSYNEQFF. In DNA, the CDR3 is TGTGCCAGCAGATCCAGCGGGAGCGGGGCGAGCTCCTACAATGAGCAGTTCTTC.

The rearrangement uses TRBV19 and TRBJ1-1; 12 nucleotides match TRBD1. The germline V gene encodes CDR1 LNHDA and CDR2 SQIVND (reference sequence). CDR3 size: 17 residues. The junction had 14 bases not matched to a gene; V was cut back by 7 bases and J by 5 bases. The CDR3 DNA is TGTGCCAGTATTAGATCCGGGACAGGGGGCGAGTGGACTGAAGCTTTCTTT. It specifies CASIRSGTGGEWTEAFF.

This clone was seen once. This rearrangement joins TRBV19 to TRBJ1-6; no clear D. The germline V gene encodes CDR1 LNHDA and CDR2 SQIVND (reference sequence). V was pared by 7 bases and J by 0 bases, with 16 bases between. The CDR3 spans 17 residues. As DNA, the CDR3 is TGTGCCAGTACCCCACGGGGAATGAGCTCCTATAATTCACCCCTCCACTTT. This translates into CASTPRGMSSYNSPLHF.

J is TRBJ2-7 and V is TRBV30, with 9 nucleotides matching TRBD1. There are 12 residues in the CDR3. V lost 4 bases and J lost 5; bases outside the gene matches: 3. Germline-derived CDR1 and CDR2 are GTSNPN and SVGIG (reference sequence). CDR3 protein: CAWTRDRDEQYF. CDR3 bases: TGTGCCTGGACTCGGGACAGGGACGAGCAGTACTTC.

This clone appeared a few times. This chain uses TRBV7-8 with TRBJ2-1; 11 positions agree with TRBD2. This CDR3 spans 17 amino acids. Per germline, CDR1 SGHVS and CDR2 FQNEAQ. After removal of 1 base from V and 10 bases from J, the junction contained 12 bases not matched to a gene. In DNA form, the CDR3 reads TGTGCCAGCAGCTTAGGAGCTAGCGGGGGGCCCTCAGCGGAGCAGTTCTTC. This translates into CASSLGASGGPSAEQFF. The complete variable domain, with remaining parts taken from reference TRBV7-8 and TRBJ2-1, reads GAGVSQSPRYKVAKRGQDVALRCDPISGHVSLFWYQQALGQGPEFLTYFQNEAQLDKSGLPSDRFFAERPEGSVSTLKIQRTQQEDSAVYLCASSLGASGGPSAEQFFGPGTRLTVL.

This chain connects TRBV5-6 to TRBJ2-7; D is perhaps TRBD2 (5 bases). The germline V gene has CDR1 SGHDT and CDR2 YYEEEE. Deletions cut 4 bases from V and 0 bases from J, with 14 bases between. This CDR3 spans 15 amino acids. The CDR3 protein is CASSRTGIDSYEQYF. The DNA of the CDR3 is TGTGCCAGCAGCCGGACTGGAATTGACTCCTACGAGCAGTACTTC.

To note about this clone: At the DNA level, this CDR3 is encoded by other sequences in the same sample as well. The V gene is TRBV27, the J gene TRBJ2-7, with TRBD1 matching over 7 bases. The CDR3 covers 13 residues. V lost 5 bases and J lost 4; bases outside the gene matches: 5. CDR1 is MNHEY, CDR2 SMNVEV, per germline (reference sequence). The CDR3 protein is CASSPGQLYEQYF. The CDR3, as DNA: TGTGCCAGCAGTCCGGGACAGCTATACGAGCAGTACTTC.

This clone came up a few times. This chain joins TRBV6-5 and TRBJ1-2; 8 bases are a match to TRBD1. Germline assignment: CDR1 MNHEY and CDR2 SVGAGI. This CDR3 has 16 amino acids. Trimming at V came to 0 bases and at J to 5 bases, leaving 8 bases not matched to a gene. The CDR3 spells CASSYSDRESGYGYTF. In DNA form, the CDR3 reads TGTGCCAGCAGTTACTCGGACAGGGAATCAGGGTATGGCTACACCTTC.

V usage is TRBV7-6 and J usage is TRBJ1-5, with 7 nucleotides matching TRBD1. J lost 2 bases, V lost 5 bases, and 6 bases had no gene match. CDR1 and CDR2 from the germline V gene are SGHVS and FNYEAQ. The CDR3 covers 15 residues. This chain's CDR3 is CASSPDTGGNQPQHF. The CDR3 nucleotides read TGTGCCAGCAGCCCGGATACAGGGGGCAATCAGCCCCAGCATTTT. Full variable domain (rest looked up from reference TRBV7-6 and TRBJ1-5): GAGVSQSPRYKVTKRGQDVALRCDPISGHVSLYWYRQALGQGPEFLTYFNYEAQQDKSGLPNDRFSAERPEGSISTLTIQRTEQRDSAMYRCASSPDTGGNQPQHFGDGTRLSIL.

J is TRBJ1-4 and V is TRBV2; no clear D. CDR3 length: 15 residues. V gave up 2 bases and J gave up 0 bases, with 7 bases separating them. Germline values: CDR1 SNHLY, CDR2 FYNNEI. DNA of the CDR3: TGTGCCAGCAGTGAAACAAGATCAACTAATGAAAAACTGTTTTTT. Encoded protein: CASSETRSTNEKLFF.

This chain's CDR3 is CARRTRGYEQFF. The CDR3 nucleotides read TGTGCCAGAAGAACCCGGGGATATGAGCAGTTCTTC. The chain carries TRBV5-3 and TRBJ2-1; perhaps TRBD2 as D (5 bases). TRBV5-3 is given ORF status, its function remaining uncertain. The CDR3 runs 12 residues. V dropped 5 bases and J dropped 8 bases, with 11 bases sitting between them.